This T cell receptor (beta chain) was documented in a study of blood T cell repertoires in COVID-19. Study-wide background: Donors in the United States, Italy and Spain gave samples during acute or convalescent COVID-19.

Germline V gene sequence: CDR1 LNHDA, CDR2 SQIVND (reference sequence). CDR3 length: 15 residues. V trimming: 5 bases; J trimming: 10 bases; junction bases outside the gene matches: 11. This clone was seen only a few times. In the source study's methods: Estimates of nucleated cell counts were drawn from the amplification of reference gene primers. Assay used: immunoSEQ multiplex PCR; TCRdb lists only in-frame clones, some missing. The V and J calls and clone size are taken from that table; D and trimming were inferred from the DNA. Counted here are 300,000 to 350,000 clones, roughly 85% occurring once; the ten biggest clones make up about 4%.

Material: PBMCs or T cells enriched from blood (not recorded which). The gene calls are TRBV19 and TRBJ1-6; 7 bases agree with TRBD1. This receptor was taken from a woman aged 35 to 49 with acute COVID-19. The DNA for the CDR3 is TGTGCCAGTAGTTCGCGACAGGGACGCGGGTCACCCCTCCACTTT. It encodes CASSSRQGRGSPLHF.